These 6 T cell receptor beta chains were all obtained from the same sample, sequenced in a study of T-cell memory formation after mild COVID-19. TCRdb re-derived calls from the 5' RACE reads in MiXCR, one entry per CDR3 protein. The sample includes just under 550,000 distinct CDR3 sequences, roughly 22% of them seen just once. Specimen: PBMCs or a T cell subset sorted from them (not recorded which). The receptors were sampled from an adult woman who had mild COVID-19 (a few samples of this study predate the infection). Cell type and time point are not known.

The rearrangement links TRBV12-3 or TRBV12-4 to TRBJ2-6; D uncertain. The CDR3 has 16 residues. V lost 3 bases and J 0 bases, leaving 9 bases between the germline ends. As DNA, the CDR3 is TGTGCCAGCAGTTTTTTCGGGCACTCTGGGGCCAACGTCCTGACTTTC. Translation gives CASSFFGHSGANVLTF.

The sample holds a few counts of this clonotype. The chain combines TRBV14 with TRBJ2-1; TRBD2 might be the D (6 bases). Trimming removed 9 bases from V and 6 bases from J, with 15 bases in between. The germline CDR1 and CDR2 sequences are SGHDN and FVKESK. The CDR3 contains 13 residues. CDR3 sequence: CASPTGLINEQFF. For the CDR3, the DNA is TGTGCCAGTCCGACGGGACTTATCAATGAGCAGTTCTTC.

This clonotype was seen a handful of times. J is TRBJ2-1 and V is TRBV3-1; the D gene is possibly TRBD2 (5 bases). The germline gives CDR1 LGHDT, CDR2 YNNKEL (reference sequence). The CDR3 length is 17 residues. V was trimmed by 0 bases and J by 0 bases, leaving 12 bases between them. CDR3 loop: CASSQDGLGASYNEQFF. The CDR3 DNA follows: TGTGCCAGCAGCCAAGATGGTCTGGGAGCCTCCTACAATGAGCAGTTCTTC.

The chain combines TRBV18 with TRBJ2-1, with D possibly TRBD1 on 5 matching bases. V shed 5 bases and J shed 7 bases, with 15 bases lying between them. Germline V gene sequence: CDR1 KGHSH, CDR2 LQKENI. CDR3 length equals 14 residues. Here the CDR3 reads CASSSDREGNEQFF. The CDR3 coding sequence is TGTGCCAGCTCATCCGACAGAGAAGGTAATGAGCAGTTCTTC. The entire variable domain, with the rest obtained from reference TRBV18 and TRBJ2-1, is as follows: NAGVMQNPRHLVRRRGQEARLRCSPMKGHSHVYWYRQLPEEGLKFMVYLQKENIIDESGMPKERFSAEFPKEGPSILRIQQVVRGDSAAYFCASSSDREGNEQFFGPGTRLTVL.

The chain joins TRBV7-9 to TRBJ1-2; no clear D. This CDR3 spans 13 amino acids. V was trimmed by 5 bases and J by 8 bases, leaving 15 bases between them. Germline V gives CDR1 SEHNR, CDR2 FQNEAQ (reference sequence). The CDR3 loop is CASSLLRSRGYTF. The CDR3 coding sequence is TGTGCCAGCAGCCTCCTACGATCTCGAGGCTACACCTTC. Based on the CDR3 plus reference TRBV7-9 and TRBJ1-2, the full variable domain is DTGVSQNPRHKITKRGQNVTFRCDPISEHNRLYWYRQTLGQGPEFLTYFQNEAQLEKSRLLSDRFSAERPKGSFSTLEIQRTEQGDSAMYLCASSLLRSRGYTFGSGTRLTVV.

This clonotype was observed a few times. The J gene is TRBJ2-5, the V gene TRBV12-3 or TRBV12-4; D ambiguous. V lost 3 bases, J lost 3 bases, and 8 bases lay in between. CDR3 length: 13 residues. DNA of the CDR3: TGTGCCAGCAGTTTCGGTCGGAAAGAGACCCAGTACTTC. Translation gives CASSFGRKETQYF.